The entry that follows covers one TCR beta chain sequence. The data stem from a study of shared clonotypes between healthy human individuals. The CDR3 is 15 residues long. Germline V gene sequence: CDR1 MDHEN, CDR2 SYDVKM. The V and J ends lost 7 bases and 3 bases respectively, with 18 bases between them. TCRdb's table, derived via immunoSEQ multiplex PCR, lists solely in-frame clones and lacks some. This sample has 2 million to 3 million clones, with 93% found just once. The rearrangement uses TRBV28 and TRBJ1-1; D remains ambiguous. The sequenced sample was naive CD4+ T cells from PBMCs. Subset noted: CD45RA+ positively selected. This TCR was sampled from a man younger than 35 in good health. Some clones in this sample may be carry-over from other donors' samples. CDR3 bases: TGTGCCAGCATCTTCACTCGGGGATTGGACACTGAAGCTTTCTTT. Amino acids: CASIFTRGLDTEAFF.